The rows below give T cell receptor beta chains drawn from one sample of a study of cytotoxic CD8 clonotypes in ibrutinib-treated CLL. Assay used: immunoSEQ multiplex PCR; TCRdb lists only in-frame clones, some missing. The sample has tens of thousands of clones, under 80% seen once. Specimen: PBMCs, collected after 24 months of ibrutinib treatment. These receptors came from a human donor with chronic lymphocytic leukemia. The CDR3 runs from the conserved cysteine through the conserved F or W. D genes are given only for firm matches. Part of the rows lack a size; the others show once, few, many or a class for expanded clones.

TRBV16	TRBJ1-5	many	TRBD1	CASSQSRTGNQPQHF	TGTGCCAGCAGCCAATCGCGGACAGGGAATCAGCCCCAGCATTTT
TRBV18	TRBJ2-5	many	TRBD2	CASSPPASGGLRETQYF	TGTGCCAGCTCACCACCGGCTAGCGGGGGATTAAGGGAGACCCAGTACTTC
TRBV5-1	TRBJ2-3	-	TRBD2	CASSLGLAGGRASTDTQYF	TGCGCCAGCAGCTTAGGACTAGCGGGAGGCCGAGCTAGCACAGATACGCAGTATTTT
TRBV27	TRBJ1-2	few	-	CASSPQRGSYGYTF	TGTGCCAGCAGTCCCCAACGGGGATCCTATGGCTACACCTTC
TRBV28	TRBJ1-4	-	-	CASSLGTRIEKLFF	TGTGCCAGCAGTTTGGGGACAAGGATTGAAAAACTGTTTTTT
TRBV7-9	TRBJ1-5	-	-	CASSRQWGEPQHF	TGTGCCAGCAGCCGACAATGGGGGGAGCCCCAGCATTTT
TRBV29-1	TRBJ1-3	few	-	CSAGHISGNTIYF	TGCAGCGCTGGACATATCTCTGGAAACACCATATATTTT
TRBV6-1	TRBJ2-1	few	-	CASRPDYNEQFF	TGTGCCAGCAGACCCGACTACAATGAGCAGTTCTTC
TRBV14	TRBJ2-3	-	-	CASSLGVGTQYF	TGTGCCAGCAGCCTCGGGGTTGGTACGCAGTATTTT
TRBV19	TRBJ2-3	few	TRBD1	CASTLGPRQGMDTQYF	TGTGCCAGTACCCTGGGGCCCCGACAGGGGATGGATACGCAGTATTTT
TRBV28	TRBJ2-7	-	-	CASSPPLARRQYF	TGTGCCAGCAGTCCCCCATTGGCGCGGAGGCAGTACTTC
TRBV30	TRBJ2-7	once	-	CAWAQGSDEQYF	TGTGCCTGGGCGCAGGGGAGCGACGAGCAGTACTTC
TRBV19	TRBJ2-7	-	-	CASSIGRGGEQYF	TGTGCCAGTAGTATAGGCAGGGGCGGAGAGCAGTACTTC
TRBV6-5	TRBJ1-6	-	-	CASRLPGADNSPLHF	TGTGCCAGCAGACTGCCCGGGGCAGATAATTCACCCCTCCACTTT
TRBV28	TRBJ2-5	-	TRBD2	CASSPLAGGRETQYF	TGTGCCAGCAGTCCTTTAGCGGGAGGACGGGAGACCCAGTACTTC
TRBV30	TRBJ1-6	-	TRBD1	CAWTSLGQGGSPLHF	TGTGCCTGGACCTCCCTCGGACAGGGGGGATCACCCCTCCACTTT
TRBV2	TRBJ2-3	-	-	CARRHPTDTQYF	TGTGCCAGGAGACATCCCACAGATACGCAGTATTTT
TRBV27	TRBJ2-3	-	-	CASSLNGWATSTDTQYF	TGTGCCAGCAGTTTGAATGGGTGGGCGACTAGCACAGATACGCAGTATTTT
TRBV10-3	TRBJ2-3	-	-	CAISEIAGSTDTQYF	TGTGCCATCAGTGAGATTGCGGGGAGCACAGATACGCAGTATTTT
TRBV30	TRBJ2-3	-	TRBD1	CAWSRDRTRVDTQYF	TGTGCCTGGAGTAGGGACAGGACCCGAGTAGATACGCAGTATTTT